These 14 T cell receptor beta chains were sequenced from one sample in a study of T cell repertoires in cytomegalovirus infection. What these receptors recognize is not known. MiXCR, run by TCRdb on the reads, gives a single entry per CDR3 protein. The sample carries approximately 270,000 distinct CDR3 sequences, about 20% recorded once. Sequencing used cultured PBMCs, obtained from culture after CMV antigen stimulation. Source of these receptors: a human donor in good health (CMV status not recorded). Some clones in this sample may be carry-over from other donors' samples.

Comment on this clonotype: The limits of the CDR3 on the DNA are not certain, so only TCRdb's listed CDR3 is given. The chain recombines TRBV19 with TRBJ2-5; the tabulated D call, TRBD1, remains unverified against the DNA. Both ends counted, the CDR3 spans 18 residues. Germline V lookup: CDR1 LNHDA, CDR2 SQIVND (reference sequence). CDR3 in amino acids: CASSMSGQGVYFGETQYF.

This clonotype was counted a few times. J is TRBJ2-1 and V is TRBV2; 9 bases are a match to TRBD2. The germline CDR1 and CDR2 sequences are SNHLY and FYNNEI. This CDR3 region has 15 residues. The V gene end was trimmed by 2 bases and the J gene end by 6 bases; junction bases not matched to a gene: 5. The CDR3 DNA sequence: TGTGCCAGCAGTGAACGGCGGGAGGGGCCCAATGAGCAGTTCTTC. Translated, it gives CASSERREGPNEQFF.

This clonotype was observed a handful of times. J is TRBJ2-7 and V is TRBV7-2; D gene ambiguous. Germline CDR1 is SGHTA and CDR2 is FQGNSA. Trimming took off 1 base at V and 5 bases at J, with 9 bases between the two ends. This CDR3 has 13 amino acids. The CDR3 region is CASSLGLLDEQYV. The CDR3 nucleotides read TGTGCCAGCAGCTTAGGGCTGCTGGACGAGCAGTACGTC.

V and J are TRBV6-1 and TRBJ2-5; TRBD2 matches 9 bases. Per germline, CDR1 MNHNS and CDR2 SASEGT. V lost 4 bases to trimming and J lost 4 bases; unmatched junction nucleotides: 7. The CDR3 is 15 amino acids. The CDR3 spells CASSVAAGGTETQYF. DNA of the CDR3: TGTGCCAGCAGTGTGGCAGCGGGAGGTACAGAGACCCAGTACTTC.

This clonotype was recorded at least ten times. The chain combines TRBV24-1 with TRBJ1-4; possible D gene TRBD1, 6 bases. Germline CDR1 and CDR2: KGHDR and SFDVKD. This CDR3 spans 16 amino acids. Trimming removed 5 bases at V and 2 bases at J, with 14 bases between. In nucleotides, the CDR3 is TGTGCCACCAGTGTTCGCAGGGGACCGACTAATGAAAAACTGTTTTTT. Protein product: CATSVRRGPTNEKLFF.

The table lists this clonotype with a few counts. V and J are TRBV19 and TRBJ1-3; the match to TRBD1 covers 8 bases. Germline CDR1 and CDR2: LNHDA and SQIVND (reference sequence). V trimming: 10 bases; J trimming: 0 bases; junction bases outside the gene matches: 2. This CDR3 has 13 amino acids. The CDR3 reads CATGQGSGNTIYF. CDR3 bases: TGTGCCACCGGACAGGGCTCTGGAAACACCATATATTTT.

This clonotype turned up a few times. Here the CDR3 DNA reads TGCAGTGCGCCGGTCCTGGGCGAGCAGTACTTC. It specifies CSAPVLGEQYF. The J gene is TRBJ2-7, the V gene TRBV20-1; D is unresolved. V lost 6 bases, J lost 6 bases, and 12 bases lay in between. The germline V gene encodes CDR1 DFQATT and CDR2 SNEGSKA (reference sequence). This CDR3 has 11 amino acids.

The count of this clonotype is one. The chain joins TRBV29-1 to TRBJ1-6; 9 positions match TRBD1. CDR3 size: 13 residues. J gave up 7 bases and V 5 bases, and 3 bases lay outside the gene matches. CDR1 is SQVTM and CDR2 is ANQGSEA in the germline V gene. The CDR3 DNA reads as TGCAGCGTTTCACAGGGGGCGAATTCACCCCTCCACTTT. Its translation: CSVSQGANSPLHF.

In this sample, this clonotype turned up many times. The chain combines TRBV11-1 with TRBJ2-1; D remains ambiguous. V was cut by 5 bases and J by 8 bases, with 16 bases left in between. Germline V gene data show CDR1 as SGHAT and CDR2 as FQDESV (reference sequence). The CDR3 consists of 14 residues. The CDR3 DNA follows: TGTGCCAGCAGCCCCACGAGAAATACGGATGAGCAGTTCTTC. Protein product: CASSPTRNTDEQFF.

The chain is built from TRBV6-2 or TRBV6-3 and TRBJ1-5; 10 nucleotides align to TRBD1. The CDR3 contains 17 residues. Germline lookup yields CDR1 MNHEY and CDR2 SVGEGT. The V and J ends lost 6 bases and 0 bases, in that order; junction bases with no gene match: 8. The CDR3 here is CASSAGTGVPSNQPQHF. DNA of the CDR3: TGTGCCAGCAGCGCAGGGACAGGGGTACCTAGCAATCAGCCCCAGCATTTT.

This clonotype was picked up many times. The gene calls are TRBV28 and TRBJ2-5; perhaps TRBD1 as D (6 bases). The CDR3 runs 13 residues. Germline V gene sequence: CDR1 MDHEN, CDR2 SYDVKM. With 9 bases removed from V and 5 bases from J, the gap between germline ends came to 16 bases. The chain's CDR3 is CASRPGHRETQYF. CDR3 DNA sequence: TGTGCCAGTAGACCGGGACATCGGGAGACCCAGTACTTC.

The chain has TRBV14 and TRBJ2-5; 9 bases fit TRBD2. Germline V gene sequence: CDR1 SGHDN, CDR2 FVKESK. Trimming took 0 bases from V and 5 from J; bases not matched to a gene: 7. CDR3 size: 16 residues. The CDR3 DNA is TGTGCCAGCAGCCAAGATTCGTTAGCGGGAGTGGAGACCCAGTACTTC. This sequence encodes CASSQDSLAGVETQYF.

The chain carries TRBV19 and TRBJ2-7; a weak D match, TRBD1 (5 bases). Per germline, CDR1 LNHDA and CDR2 SQIVND (reference sequence). The CDR3 covers 16 residues. V was shortened by 1 base and J by 1 base, with 14 bases between the two germline ends. DNA for the CDR3: TGTGCCAGTAGTATAGCCAGTACAGGCGCTTCCTACGAGCAGTACTTC. It is translated as CASSIASTGASYEQYF.

Ten or more counts support this clonotype. The chain joins TRBV7-2 to TRBJ1-2; D is possibly TRBD1 (6 bases). Trimming removed 0 bases from V and 2 bases from J, with 13 bases in between. Per germline, CDR1 SGHTA and CDR2 FQGNSA. The CDR3 spans 16 residues. This CDR3 reads CASSLAGPDRNYGYTF. CDR3 nucleotide sequence: TGTGCCAGCAGCTTAGCAGGGCCGGACAGAAACTATGGCTACACCTTC.